The 22 T cell receptor beta chains below were found in one sample sequenced in a study of CD8 T cells in ankylosing spondylitis. Via MiXCR, TCRdb re-called the 5' RACE reads, giving one row per CDR3 protein. The sample shows approximately 400,000 distinct CDR3 sequences, roughly a quarter of them seen only once. General study points: Ankylosing spondylitis blood appeared to be characterized by a TCR beta motif of under 10 highly homologous variants.

Their antigens are not known. The sequencing sample was made of blood, either unsorted or a sorted T cell fraction (not recorded which). Receptors originate from a male donor with ankylosing spondylitis.

This chain connects TRBV11-2 to TRBJ2-1; 10 bases fit TRBD2. The ends lost 3 bases at V and 5 bases at J; junction bases unmatched: 19. The CDR3 extends over 20 amino acids. Germline lookup yields CDR1 SGHAT and CDR2 FQNNGV. CDR3 loop: CASSLVAGTSANTHHNEQFF. The CDR3 DNA reads TGTGCCAGCAGCTTGGTCGCCGGGACTAGCGCTAACACGCACCACAATGAGCAGTTCTTC.

The chain employs TRBV4-1 and TRBJ2-3; tentatively, D is TRBD2 (6 bases). The germline V gene has CDR1 MGHRA and CDR2 YSYEKL. V lost 3 bases and J lost 6, with 13 bases in between. The CDR3 consists of 14 residues. This chain's CDR3 is CASSQVGGADTQYF. CDR3 DNA sequence: TGCGCCAGCAGCCAGGTCGGGGGAGCTGATACGCAGTATTTT.

A few counts support this clonotype. The CDR3 DNA reads TGCAGTGCGTACACGCTAGCGGGAGAGAGCTCCTACAATGAGCAGTTCTTC. The encoded protein is CSAYTLAGESSYNEQFF. The rearrangement links TRBV20-1 to TRBJ2-1; TRBD2 aligns across 10 bases. CDR1 DFQATT and CDR2 SNEGSKA come from the germline V gene (reference sequence). CDR3 length: 17 amino acids. Unmatched junction bases numbered 11, after V lost 6 bases and J lost 0 bases.

This clonotype has just a few counts. The chain carries TRBV20-1 and TRBJ2-1, with TRBD2 matching over 7 bases. The CDR3 runs to 13 residues. Germline V gene sequence: CDR1 DFQATT, CDR2 SNEGSKA (reference sequence). The V and J ends lost 3 bases and 6 bases, in that order; junction bases with no gene match: 5. CDR3 DNA: TGCAGTGCTAGGTCACTAGCGTTCAATGAGCAGTTCTTC. As protein: CSARSLAFNEQFF.

CDR3 protein: CSVEDSPFEETQYF. The CDR3 DNA reads TGCAGCGTTGAAGATTCTCCCTTTGAAGAGACCCAGTACTTC. The J gene is TRBJ2-5, the V gene TRBV29-1; D ambiguous. This CDR3 spans 14 amino acids. Looked up from germline, CDR1 is SQVTM and CDR2 is ANQGSEA. Trimming took 0 bases from V and 3 from J, leaving 11 bases between them.

This clonotype came up a few times. This chain links TRBV7-9 with TRBJ2-7, with D maybe TRBD2 (6 bases). The V end was cut by 5 bases, the J end by 2 bases, with 13 bases between. The CDR3 extends over 14 amino acids. From germline, CDR1 is SEHNR and CDR2 FQNEAQ (reference sequence). The CDR3 nucleotides read TGTGCCAGCAGCCCTGGAGGGCTAACCTACGAGCAGTACGTC. Translation: CASSPGGLTYEQYV.

The rearrangement links TRBV7-9 to TRBJ2-6, with 7 bases matching TRBD1. Germline V gene lookup returns CDR1 SEHNR and CDR2 FQNEAQ (reference sequence). The J segment lost 0 bases and the V segment lost 5 bases, leaving 7 bases of the junction unmatched. The CDR3 sequence is 17 residues long. The CDR3 DNA reads TGTGCCAGCAGCCTGTCCCGGGACAGCTCTGGGGCCAACGTCCTGACTTTC. Amino acids: CASSLSRDSSGANVLTF.

This clonotype was counted only a few times. The chain uses TRBV29-1 and TRBJ1-2; a weak D match, TRBD1 (6 bases). The V gene lost 8 bases and the J gene lost 8 bases, with 18 bases spanning the gap. The CDR3 contains 12 residues. Germline CDR1 is SQVTM and CDR2 is ANQGSEA. The CDR3 DNA follows: TGCAGCTCAAGGGGGGCCCTTCCCGGCTACACCTTC. Translated, it gives CSSRGALPGYTF.

This clonotype was recorded at least ten times. The chain combines TRBV12-3 or TRBV12-4 with TRBJ1-2; 11 nucleotides align to TRBD1. The CDR3 has 15 amino acids. Trimming took 2 bases from V and 3 from J; bases not matched to a gene: 2. CDR3 bases: TGTGCCAGCAGTTTATCGGGACAGGGGGACTATGGCTACACCTTC. Protein sequence: CASSLSGQGDYGYTF.

The table lists this clonotype with a few counts. This chain links TRBV20-1 with TRBJ2-7; D is unclear. CDR3 length equals 13 residues. Germline V gene data show CDR1 as DFQATT and CDR2 as SNEGSKA (reference sequence). V lost 3 bases and J 2 bases, leaving 11 bases between the germline ends. CDR3 coding DNA: TGCAGTGCTAGTATCAGCTCAACCTACGAGCAGTACTTC. Translated, it gives CSASISSTYEQYF.

The chain has TRBV7-2 and TRBJ1-2; D gene ambiguous. The CDR3 length is 14 residues. CDR1 SGHTA and CDR2 FQGNSA come from the germline V gene. V gave up 5 bases and J gave up 0 bases, with 10 bases separating them. The CDR3 DNA is TGTGCCAGCAGCCCGGAGAGTTCTAACTATGGCTACACCTTC. Amino acids: CASSPESSNYGYTF. Full variable domain (missing parts from reference TRBV7-2 and TRBJ1-2): GAGVSQSPSNKVTEKGKDVELRCDPISGHTALYWYRQSLGQGLEFLIYFQGNSAPDKSGLPSDRFSAERTGGSVSTLTIQRTQQEDSAVYLCASSPESSNYGYTFGSGTRLTVV.

The genes are TRBV3-1 and TRBJ1-1; D is perhaps TRBD1 (5 bases). The germline gives CDR1 LGHDT, CDR2 YNNKEL (reference sequence). V lost 3 bases and J 8 bases, leaving 16 bases between the germline ends. The CDR3 sequence is 14 residues long. The CDR3 DNA sequence: TGTGCCAGCAGCCACGACCTGGGGGGAACGGAAGCTTTCTTT. This codes for CASSHDLGGTEAFF.

This clonotype was counted only a few times. The chain combines TRBV6-2 or TRBV6-3 with TRBJ1-1, with D perhaps TRBD1 (6 bases). The CDR3 sequence is 12 residues long. Trimming pared 11 bases from V and 4 bases from J, leaving 14 bases between. Germline V gene lookup returns CDR1 MNHEY and CDR2 SVGEGT. CDR3 DNA sequence: TGTGCCTCCACGCCGGGGGCCACTGAAGCTTTCTTT. Protein: CASTPGATEAFF.

The chain recombines TRBV12-3 or TRBV12-4 with TRBJ2-2; a weak D match, TRBD2 (6 bases). With 3 bases removed from V and 8 bases from J, the gap between germline ends came to 10 bases. The CDR3 loop spans 13 amino acids. CDR3 amino acids: CASSFGGSGELFF. The DNA of the CDR3 is TGTGCCAGCAGTTTCGGAGGGTCTGGGGAGCTGTTTTTT.

This sequence joins TRBV20-1 and TRBJ1-2, with 8 bases identical to TRBD1. The CDR3 totals 14 residues. The V gene end was trimmed by 3 bases and the J gene end by 4 bases; junction bases not matched to a gene: 7. CDR1 is DFQATT, CDR2 SNEGSKA, per germline (reference sequence). The CDR3, as DNA: TGCAGTGCTAGGGCGGAAGGGACAGGCTATGGCTACACCTTC. Its translation: CSARAEGTGYGYTF.

This clonotype showed up just a few times. The chain recombines TRBV7-2 with TRBJ2-2; maybe TRBD1 (6 bases). V lost 5 bases to trimming and J lost 0 bases, with 13 bases between them. The CDR3 sequence is 16 residues long. Looked up from germline, CDR1 is SGHTA and CDR2 is FQGNSA. The CDR3 is CASSTLDSANTGELFF. The CDR3 coding sequence is TGTGCCAGCAGCACCTTGGACAGCGCGAACACCGGGGAGCTGTTTTTT.

This clonotype turned up a few times. The chain carries TRBV7-2 and TRBJ2-3; no clear D gene. The CDR3 consists of 12 residues. Trimming removed 5 bases at V and 6 bases at J, with 9 bases between. The germline V gene has CDR1 SGHTA and CDR2 FQGNSA. DNA of the CDR3: TGTGCCAGCAGCACCTTTCAGGATACGCAGTATTTT. Translation: CASSTFQDTQYF.

The table lists this clonotype with a few counts. V gene TRBV4-2 combines with J gene TRBJ1-4, with no clear D. V lost 0 bases and J lost 0, with 8 bases in between. This CDR3 is built from 16 residues. Germline V lookup: CDR1 LGHNA, CDR2 YNFKEQ. The CDR3 nucleotides read TGTGCCAGCAGCCAAGAAACAGCTTCAACTAATGAAAAACTGTTTTTT. Encoded protein: CASSQETASTNEKLFF.

CDR3 nucleotides: TGCAGTGCTAGAGATTTGAGGATGAGCTCCTACAATGAGCAGTTCTTC. This translates into CSARDLRMSSYNEQFF. The rearrangement uses TRBV20-1 and TRBJ2-1; D is ambiguous. Trimming took 0 bases from V and 0 from J, leaving 12 bases between them. The CDR3 is 16 residues long. From germline, CDR1 is DFQATT and CDR2 SNEGSKA (reference sequence).

This clonotype was observed a few times. The V gene is TRBV12-3 or TRBV12-4, the J gene TRBJ1-1; 9 nucleotides align to TRBD1. This CDR3 has 14 residues. The V and J ends lost 1 base and 7 bases, in that order; junction bases with no gene match: 4. CDR3 region: CASSLGTGVDEAFF. CDR3 DNA: TGTGCCAGCAGTTTAGGGACAGGGGTGGATGAAGCTTTCTTT.

The gene calls are TRBV25-1 and TRBJ1-1, with TRBD1 as a possible D gene (6 bases). Germline lookup yields CDR1 MGHDK and CDR2 SYGVNS. This CDR3 has 13 amino acids. V dropped 3 bases and J dropped 5 bases, with 10 bases sitting between them. This CDR3 reads CASSDRGRTEAFF. The CDR3 DNA is TGTGCCAGCAGTGACAGGGGCAGGACTGAAGCTTTCTTT.

In this sample, this clonotype turned up a few times. The chain carries TRBV4-2 and TRBJ1-4, with TRBD1 as a possible D gene (6 bases). CDR3 size: 16 residues. The germline gives CDR1 LGHNA, CDR2 YNFKEQ. The V end lost 2 bases, the J end lost 6 bases, and 16 bases lay between the germline ends. The CDR3 DNA reads TGTGCCAGCAGCCAACCACCGACAGGAGTAGATGAAAAACTGTTTTTT. Residues: CASSQPPTGVDEKLFF.